Below are 15 T cell receptor beta chains sequenced from a single sample in a study of CD8+ T cells in alopecia areata. Sequencing used cDNA as its template, made by extracting RNA and reverse transcribing it. Using immunoSEQ multiplex PCR, the repertoire was profiled, and TCRdb retains in-frame clones only, with some absent. The sample lists a few hundred thousand clones, 50% to 75% occurring once. Noted treatment: oral pan-JAK inhibitor, 5-10 mg twice daily. Sequencing used CD4+ T cells sorted from blood, obtained at approximately week 51, from a patient treated with tofacitinib. The receptors originated from a human donor with alopecia areata.

This chain connects TRBV6-6 to TRBJ2-5; 10 positions agree with TRBD2. The length of the CDR3 is 16 residues. CDR1 and CDR2 from the germline V gene are MNHNY and SVGAGI (reference sequence). The J segment lost 2 bases and the V segment lost 7 bases, leaving 10 bases of the junction unmatched. CDR3 nucleotide sequence: TGTGCCAGCAACCTCCCGGGACTAGCGACACAAGAGACCCAGTACTTC. Translation gives CASNLPGLATQETQYF.

The chain combines TRBV7-8 with TRBJ1-5; a possible D gene is TRBD1 (6 bases). Germline CDR1 reads SGHVS; CDR2 reads FQNEAQ. This CDR3 has 16 amino acids. V lost 2 bases to trimming and J lost 2 bases, with 13 bases between them. CDR3 loop: CASSLPPRGGNQPQHF. Written as DNA, the CDR3 is TGTGCCAGCAGCTTACCCCCCAGGGGCGGCAATCAGCCCCAGCATTTT.

This clone appeared a few times. This rearrangement joins TRBV4-2 to TRBJ1-2, with unresolved D. Per germline, CDR1 LGHNA and CDR2 YNFKEQ. This CDR3 is built from 12 residues. V dropped 1 base and J dropped 10 bases, with 10 bases sitting between them. The CDR3 loop reads CASSQGAQFYTF. Here the CDR3 DNA reads TGTGCCAGCAGCCAAGGAGCGCAATTCTACACCTTC.

The V call is TRBV9, the J call TRBJ2-1, with a weak D call TRBD1 (6 bases). CDR1 is SGDLS and CDR2 is YYNGEE in the germline V gene. The CDR3 is 16 amino acids. Deletions cut 4 bases from V and 6 bases from J, with 20 bases between. In DNA form, the CDR3 reads TGTGCCAGCAGCCCCCGAGGGGACACTGCTAGCAATGAGCAGTTCTTC. This codes for CASSPRGDTASNEQFF.

The V call is TRBV25-1, the J call TRBJ2-1; 12 bases agree with TRBD2. Germline trimming cut 4 bases from V and 2 bases from J; bases unmatched to any gene: 0. Germline CDR1 is MGHDK and CDR2 is SYGVNS. The CDR3 is made up of 15 amino acids. The CDR3 DNA sequence: TGTGCCAGCAGTGCTAGCGGGGGGGCCTACAATGAGCAGTTCTTC. This codes for CASSASGGAYNEQFF. Full variable domain (remainder filled in from reference TRBV25-1 and TRBJ2-1): EADIYQTPRYLVIGTGKKITLECSQTMGHDKMYWYQQDPGMELHLIHYSYGVNSTEKGDLSSESTVSRIRTEHFPLTLESARPSHTSQYLCASSASGGAYNEQFFGPGTRLTVL.

The V call is TRBV29-1, the J call TRBJ2-3; 8 nucleotides line up with TRBD1. CDR1 is SQVTM, CDR2 ANQGSEA, per germline. The trim removed 5 bases at V and 4 bases at J, leaving 11 bases unmatched. This CDR3 has 15 amino acids. CDR3 region: CSVRKQGAVADTQYF. In DNA form, the CDR3 reads TGCAGCGTTCGGAAGCAGGGGGCAGTCGCAGATACGCAGTATTTT.

The CDR3 loop reads CASSPRDRGTDTQYF. The DNA for the CDR3 is TGTGCCAGCTCACCACGGGACAGGGGCACAGATACGCAGTATTTT. V gene TRBV18 combines with J gene TRBJ2-3, with TRBD1 matching 9 bases. The CDR3 consists of 15 residues. Trimming cost V 1 base and J 1 base; bases outside gene matches: 0. Per germline, CDR1 KGHSH and CDR2 LQKENI.

This chain joins TRBV7-2 and TRBJ2-5; the match to TRBD1 covers 10 bases. Unmatched junction bases numbered 5, after V lost 6 bases and J lost 4 bases. The CDR3 spans 14 residues. CDR1 is SGHTA and CDR2 is FQGNSA in the germline V gene. The chain's CDR3 is CASRLDRGRETQYF. For the CDR3, the DNA is TGTGCCAGCAGACTAGACAGGGGGCGAGAGACCCAGTACTTC.

The chain carries TRBV5-1 and TRBJ1-1; 9 nucleotides match TRBD1. There are 16 residues in the CDR3. CDR1 is SGHRS, CDR2 YFSETQ, per germline. V was pared by 1 base and J by 1 base, with 5 bases of the junction left unmatched. The CDR3 bases are TGCGCCAGCAGCTTGTCGGGACAGGGAAGGAACACTGAAGCTTTCTTT. Its translation: CASSLSGQGRNTEAFF.

This chain joins TRBV7-9 and TRBJ2-7, with a possible D match to TRBD2 (6 bases). This CDR3 has 13 residues. With 5 bases removed from V and 3 bases from J, the gap between germline ends came to 11 bases. Germline lookup yields CDR1 SEHNR and CDR2 FQNEAQ (reference sequence). The CDR3 loop reads CASSRRLVYEQYF. The CDR3 DNA reads as TGTGCCAGCAGCCGCCGACTAGTCTACGAGCAGTACTTC.

This clone was detected only a few times. The chain links TRBV2 to TRBJ1-4, with a possible D match to TRBD1 (5 bases). The length of the CDR3 is 10 residues. Looked up from germline, CDR1 is SNHLY and CDR2 is FYNNEI. V dropped 7 bases and J dropped 11 bases, with 8 bases sitting between them. The CDR3 DNA reads as TGTGCCAGCAAATGGGACAAACTGTTTTTT. Protein product: CASKWDKLFF.

V is TRBV18 and J is TRBJ2-5; 7 bases are shared with TRBD2. The CDR3 has 14 amino acids. Germline assignment: CDR1 KGHSH and CDR2 LQKENI. J gave up 1 base and V 5 bases, and 4 bases lay outside the gene matches. CDR3 residues: CASSATGGQETQYF. The CDR3 DNA reads as TGTGCCAGCTCAGCTACGGGAGGCCAAGAGACCCAGTACTTC. Complete variable domain (other parts from reference TRBV18 and TRBJ2-5): NAGVMQNPRHLVRRRGQEARLRCSPMKGHSHVYWYRQLPEEGLKFMVYLQKENIIDESGMPKERFSAEFPKEGPSILRIQQVVRGDSAAYFCASSATGGQETQYFGPGTRLLVL.

The chain links TRBV30 to TRBJ1-6, with D maybe TRBD1 (6 bases). With 4 bases removed from V and 7 bases from J, the gap between germline ends came to 14 bases. Germline CDR1 reads GTSNPN; CDR2 reads SVGIG (reference sequence). The CDR3 has 14 amino acids. The CDR3 spells CAWNELDSNSPLHF. The DNA of the CDR3 is TGTGCCTGGAACGAGCTGGACAGCAATTCACCCCTCCACTTT.

This clone has a handful of counts. CDR3 sequence reads: CSVEQNTGELFF. Here the CDR3 DNA reads TGCAGCGTTGAACAGAACACCGGGGAGCTGTTTTTT. The chain uses TRBV29-1 and TRBJ2-2; no reliable D call. V was pared by 2 bases and J by 1 base, with 2 bases between. The CDR3 spans 12 residues. Germline loops: CDR1 SQVTM, CDR2 ANQGSEA.

J is TRBJ2-1 and V is TRBV13; D is undetermined. V gave up 6 bases and J gave up 8 bases, with 11 bases separating them. Germline assignment: CDR1 PRHDT and CDR2 FYEKMQ (reference sequence). The length of the CDR3 is 12 residues. The CDR3 DNA is TGTGCCAGCAGTCTTGTGGGATATGAGCAGTTCTTC. This sequence encodes CASSLVGYEQFF.